What follows are 15 T cell receptor beta chains derived from one specimen sequenced in a study of blood T cell repertoires in COVID-19. TCRdb's copy holds only in-frame clones and misses some; the assay was immunoSEQ multiplex PCR. The data contain about 170,000 clones, around 84% of them singletons. The sample consisted of peripheral blood. These receptors came from a woman in her 70s with COVID-19, enrolled during active disease.

This sequence joins TRBV9 and TRBJ2-3, with TRBD2 as a possible D gene (5 bases). The germline V and J ends were trimmed by 0 bases and 6 bases, with 17 bases remaining between them. The CDR3 runs 16 residues. Germline V gene sequence: CDR1 SGDLS, CDR2 YYNGEE. The CDR3 loop is CASSVEPDSRADTQYF. The CDR3 nucleotides read TGTGCCAGCAGCGTAGAGCCGGACTCTAGAGCGGATACGCAGTATTTT.

DNA of the CDR3: TGTGCCAGCAGGCGACAGGGGGCTATTGGCTACACCTTC. It is translated as CASRRQGAIGYTF. The chain combines TRBV28 with TRBJ1-2; 10 bases map to TRBD1. Unmatched junction bases numbered 5, after V lost 6 bases and J lost 7 bases. Per the germline V gene, CDR1 is MDHEN and CDR2 is SYDVKM. The CDR3 covers 13 residues.

CDR3 coding DNA: TGTGCCTGGAGTGTCGCACCGAGACAGGGTTCGGCGCAGCCCCAGCATTTT. Translating gives CAWSVAPRQGSAQPQHF. The rearrangement links TRBV30 to TRBJ1-5; 7 nucleotides line up with TRBD1. V gave up 0 bases and J gave up 7 bases; unmatched junction bases: 15. The CDR3 is made up of 17 amino acids. In germline, CDR1 is GTSNPN, CDR2 SVGIG (reference sequence).

The chain has TRBV7-2 and TRBJ2-7, with D hard to call. Trimming pared 1 base from V and 2 bases from J, leaving 9 bases between. The germline gives CDR1 SGHTA, CDR2 FQGNSA. The CDR3 extends over 14 amino acids. This CDR3 is CASSLGAGPYEQYF. In DNA, the CDR3 is TGTGCCAGCAGCTTAGGGGCAGGCCCCTACGAGCAGTACTTC.

This chain connects TRBV2 to TRBJ2-1, with 10 bases fitting TRBD2. Germline V gives CDR1 SNHLY, CDR2 FYNNEI. The CDR3 length is 15 residues. V lost 6 bases and J lost 5; bases outside the gene matches: 7. CDR3 in amino acids: CASRRTSGANNEQFF. CDR3 nucleotide sequence: TGTGCCAGCAGAAGAACTAGCGGGGCCAACAATGAGCAGTTCTTC.

This clone was found once. The chain is built from TRBV2 and TRBJ1-2, with D maybe TRBD1 (6 bases). The CDR3 has 14 residues. Germline V gene data show CDR1 as SNHLY and CDR2 as FYNNEI. V was cut by 8 bases and J by 7 bases, with 20 bases left in between. CDR3 sequence: CASALQGSVSGYTF. DNA of the CDR3: TGTGCCAGCGCCCTACAGGGATCCGTGAGTGGCTACACCTTC.

The chain combines TRBV11-2 with TRBJ2-1; 9 nucleotides agree with TRBD2. In germline, CDR1 is SGHAT, CDR2 FQNNGV. The CDR3 is 15 amino acids. The junction had 11 bases not matched to a gene; V was cut back by 6 bases and J by 8 bases. The CDR3 coding sequence is TGTGCCAGCAGAAAGGTTGCGGGAGGGCTTCATGAGCAGTTCTTC. Translated, it gives CASRKVAGGLHEQFF.

This rearrangement joins TRBV3-1 (or the pseudogene TRBV3-2) to TRBJ2-1, with D tentatively TRBD1 (5 bases). V was cut by 2 bases and J by 9 bases, with 8 bases left in between. Germline V gene data show CDR1 as LGHDT and CDR2 as YNNKEL (reference sequence). CDR3 length equals 12 residues. The CDR3 region is CASSQSGREQFF. The DNA of the CDR3 is TGTGCCAGCAGCCAATCAGGGCGTGAGCAGTTCTTC.

J is TRBJ2-7 and V is TRBV18, with 9 bases lining up with TRBD2. The CDR3 totals 15 residues. J was trimmed by 3 bases and V by 7 bases; bases with no gene match: 10. Germline CDR1 reads KGHSH; CDR2 reads LQKENI. Here the CDR3 reads CASLSSGRPFYEQYF. CDR3 sequence (DNA): TGTGCCAGCTTATCGAGCGGGAGGCCCTTCTACGAGCAGTACTTC.

This chain connects TRBV7-6 to TRBJ2-5, with 8 positions matching TRBD2. CDR3 length: 17 residues. In germline, CDR1 is SGHVS, CDR2 FNYEAQ. V trimming: 1 base; J trimming: 4 bases; junction bases outside the gene matches: 11. The CDR3 nucleotides read TGTGCCAGCAGCTTAGGCGGTGGCGGGGGGTATCGAGAGACCCAGTACTTC. This encodes CASSLGGGGGYRETQYF. Complete variable domain (other parts from reference TRBV7-6 and TRBJ2-5): GAGVSQSPRYKVTKRGQDVALRCDPISGHVSLYWYRQALGQGPEFLTYFNYEAQQDKSGLPNDRFSAERPEGSISTLTIQRTEQRDSAMYRCASSLGGGGGYRETQYFGPGTRLLVL.

The rearrangement joins TRBV6-5 to TRBJ1-2, with D tentatively TRBD1 (5 bases). Germline CDR1 reads MNHEY; CDR2 reads SVGAGI. CDR3 size: 14 residues. Trimming pared 7 bases from V and 3 bases from J, leaving 15 bases between. CDR3 sequence reads: CASKWGQGDYGYTF. The CDR3 DNA reads TGTGCCAGCAAGTGGGGCCAGGGCGACTATGGCTACACCTTC.

The V and J genes are TRBV28 and TRBJ2-5; D may be TRBD2 (5 bases). Germline CDR1 is MDHEN and CDR2 is SYDVKM. This CDR3 has 17 residues. Trimming cost V 0 bases and J 2 bases, with 16 bases left between them. The CDR3 sequence is CASSLWRRAMHQETQYF. Here the CDR3 DNA reads TGTGCCAGCAGTTTATGGCGGCGGGCAATGCATCAAGAGACCCAGTACTTC.

Worth noting for this clone: Within the sample, other DNA sequences also encode this same CDR3. This sequence joins TRBV28 and TRBJ1-2, with D possibly matching TRBD1 (6 bases). Per the germline V gene, CDR1 is MDHEN and CDR2 is SYDVKM. The length of the CDR3 is 13 residues. The ends were cut back, 6 bases at V and 4 bases at J, with 12 bases in the middle. The CDR3 DNA sequence: TGTGCCAGCAGCTGGGGGGGCGGCTATGGCTACACCTTC. Translating gives CASSWGGGYGYTF.

This clone was picked up one time. This chain links TRBV30 with TRBJ2-1; 10 nucleotides line up with TRBD2. The V gene's germline CDR1 is GTSNPN and CDR2 SVGIG (reference sequence). There are 12 residues in the CDR3. With V trimmed by 6 bases and J by 8 bases, 4 bases remained unmatched. In DNA, the CDR3 is TGTGCCTGCAATCTAGCGGGGGATGAGCAGTTCTTC. Its protein product is CACNLAGDEQFF.

The gene calls are TRBV19 and TRBJ2-3; 8 nucleotides line up with TRBD2. V shed 5 bases, J shed 0 bases, and the junction held 4 bases outside the gene matches. Germline V CDR1 and CDR2: LNHDA, SQIVND (reference sequence). There are 15 residues in the CDR3. Here the CDR3 reads CASSLLAASTDTQYF. CDR3 nucleotides: TGTGCCAGTAGTCTACTAGCGGCTAGCACAGATACGCAGTATTTT. The full variable domain, with the rest looked up from reference TRBV19 and TRBJ2-3, is DGGITQSPKYLFRKEGQNVTLSCEQNLNHDAMYWYRQDPGQGLRLIYYSQIVNDFQKGDIAEGYSVSREKKESFPLTVTSAQKNPTAFYLCASSLLAASTDTQYFGPGTRLTVL.